Shown below are 17 T cell receptor beta chains from a single sample sequenced in a study of vaccination effects on CD4 cells after COVID-19. No cognate antigen is known for these TCRs. Antigen-specific CD4+ T cell clonotypes were called by their expansion after viral peptide-pool culture in ViraFEST. Researchers isolated CD4+ T cells once about 11 days of culture had elapsed. Their SARS-CoV-2 infection, verified by PCR, occurred between March and December 2020. The method was immunoSEQ multiplex PCR; TCRdb's version includes in-frame clones alone and lacks a portion of them. The sample lists tens of thousands of clones; approximately 76% were seen once. Sequenced here: CD4+ T cells from PBMCs cultured with SARS-CoV-2 spike peptides, sampled before COVID-19 vaccination. All receptors come from a human donor who had a prior SARS-CoV-2 infection.

Points on this clone: The sample carries other DNA sequences with the same CDR3. The J gene is TRBJ2-1, the V gene TRBV20-1, with D uncertain. V lost 1 base and J 7 bases, leaving 5 bases between the germline ends. CDR1 is DFQATT and CDR2 is SNEGSKA in the germline V gene (reference sequence). This CDR3 has 11 amino acids. The CDR3 DNA is TGCAGTGCTAGAGTCGTAAATGAGCAGTTCTTC. This sequence encodes CSARVVNEQFF.

The chain uses TRBV5-4 and TRBJ2-6, with D perhaps assigned TRBD1 or TRBD2 (5 bases each). Germline V lookup: CDR1 SGHNT, CDR2 YYREEE (reference sequence). The CDR3 spans 16 residues. Trimming shortened V by 5 bases and J by 2 bases, and 14 bases separated the two germline ends. The CDR3: CASSRDGLAGANVLTF. As DNA, the CDR3 is TGTGCCAGCAGTCGGGACGGCTTGGCTGGGGCCAACGTCCTGACTTTC.

This clone was found a few times. The rearrangement joins TRBV7-9 to TRBJ1-1; 7 positions match TRBD1. This CDR3 has 16 residues. V shed 5 bases and J 1 base; nucleotides not matched to a gene: 10. CDR1 is SEHNR, CDR2 FQNEAQ, per germline (reference sequence). CDR3 DNA: TGTGCCAGCAGCCCTTTATGGACAGGTACGAACACTGAAGCTTTCTTT. The encoded protein is CASSPLWTGTNTEAFF.

This chain uses TRBV7-3 with TRBJ2-1, with TRBD1 identical over 12 bases. The germline V gene encodes CDR1 SGHTA and CDR2 FQGTGA. V gave up 5 bases and J gave up 9 bases; unmatched junction bases: 8. The CDR3 consists of 15 residues. The CDR3 spells CASSLGTGGGGEQFF. The CDR3 bases are TGTGCCAGCAGCCTAGGGACAGGGGGCGGAGGTGAGCAGTTCTTC.

The V call is TRBV15, the J call TRBJ2-1, with D uncertain. This CDR3 spans 16 amino acids. Germline CDR1 LNHNV, CDR2 YYDKDF (reference sequence). V was clipped by 2 bases and J by 2 bases, with 13 bases between them. CDR3 DNA sequence: TGTGCCACCAGCAGATCCTTGGGCGCCGCCTACAATGAGCAGTTCTTC. Amino acids: CATSRSLGAAYNEQFF.

The chain employs TRBV13 and TRBJ2-5; 8 nucleotides match TRBD2. This CDR3 is built from 16 residues. The germline gives CDR1 PRHDT, CDR2 FYEKMQ (reference sequence). V was clipped by 2 bases and J by 2 bases; unmatched bases: 7. The CDR3 DNA reads as TGTGCCAGCAGCTTAAGGGTAGCGGGGAGTCAAGAGACCCAGTACTTC. Its translation is CASSLRVAGSQETQYF.

The chain links TRBV5-1 to TRBJ1-1; D uncertain. Germline CDR1 is SGHRS and CDR2 is YFSETQ. The CDR3 sequence is 13 residues long. V was clipped by 3 bases and J by 10 bases, with 16 bases between them. CDR3 region: CASSSSLKEIAFF. The CDR3 DNA sequence: TGCGCCAGCAGCTCGTCCCTGAAAGAGATAGCTTTCTTT.

This clone was observed a few times. This chain links TRBV10-3 with TRBJ1-2; TRBD1 agrees at 9 bases. Germline lookup yields CDR1 ENHRY and CDR2 SYGVKD. Germline trimming cut 2 bases from V and 4 bases from J; bases unmatched to any gene: 5. There are 15 residues in the CDR3. CDR3: CAISEPGQGIYGYTF. CDR3 sequence (DNA): TGTGCCATCAGTGAGCCGGGACAGGGAATCTATGGCTACACCTTC.

In this sample, this clone turned up a few times. This chain connects TRBV13 to TRBJ1-3, with TRBD1 matching 9 bases. Germline trimming cut 6 bases from V and 4 bases from J; bases unmatched to any gene: 10. The germline gives CDR1 PRHDT, CDR2 FYEKMQ (reference sequence). There are 16 residues in the CDR3. CDR3 sequence reads: CASSFWGQGGGNTIYF. DNA of the CDR3: TGTGCCAGCAGTTTTTGGGGACAGGGAGGAGGAAACACCATATATTTT.

A few counts support this clone. CDR3 loop: CASSILQRNEQYF. Written as DNA, the CDR3 is TGTGCCAGCTCAATCCTTCAGAGGAACGAGCAGTACTTC. The chain employs TRBV18 and TRBJ2-7, with D uncertain. This CDR3 has 13 residues. CDR1 KGHSH and CDR2 LQKENI come from the germline V gene. Between the trimmed V and J ends, which lost 5 bases and 5 bases, there was a span of 13 bases.

V is TRBV24-1 and J is TRBJ2-7; 13 bases align to TRBD2. Losses at the gene ends were 5 bases for V and 3 bases for J; bases not matched to a gene: 3. Germline V CDR1 and CDR2: KGHDR, SFDVKD. This CDR3 has 15 amino acids. The CDR3 nucleotides are TGTGCCACCAGTGGACTAGCGGGAGGATTCTACGAGCAGTACTTC. This sequence encodes CATSGLAGGFYEQYF.

This chain uses TRBV11-3 with TRBJ1-4; D is uncertain. CDR3 size: 16 residues. Germline V gives CDR1 SGHNT, CDR2 YENEEA. Trimming removed 1 base at V and 5 bases at J, with 14 bases between. CDR3 amino acids: CASSLVTGSLNEKLFF. In nucleotides, the CDR3 is TGTGCCAGCAGCTTAGTGACCGGGTCCCTAAATGAAAAACTGTTTTTT.

This chain's CDR3 is CASRFYRGQGASRRVYEQYF. CDR3 in DNA: TGTGCAAGTCGCTTTTATCGGGGACAGGGGGCGTCCAGGCGGGTCTACGAGCAGTACTTC. The rearrangement uses TRBV12-2 and TRBJ2-7; TRBD1 is taken as the D call from the table, unchecked against the DNA. TRBV12-2 is deemed a pseudogene. The CDR3 spans 20 residues.

V is TRBV29-1 and J is TRBJ2-5, with D perhaps TRBD1 (5 bases). Trimming removed 6 bases at V and 1 base at J, with 18 bases between. CDR1 is SQVTM, CDR2 ANQGSEA, per germline. This CDR3 region has 15 residues. The CDR3 sequence: CSVNGPRVPQETQYF. The CDR3 bases are TGCAGCGTAAATGGCCCCAGGGTTCCCCAAGAGACCCAGTACTTC.

The chain has TRBV5-5 and TRBJ2-7; TRBD1 or TRBD2 may be the D gene (5 bases each). Germline V lookup: CDR1 SGHKS, CDR2 YYEKEE (reference sequence). Trimming cost V 5 bases and J 2 bases, with 17 bases left between them. The CDR3 length is 15 residues. CDR3 bases: TGTGCCAGCAGTCAAAGGGAAGAGGGGACCTACGAGCAGTACTTC. It translates to CASSQREEGTYEQYF.

This rearrangement joins TRBV10-2 to TRBJ2-4; D unresolved. Trimming pared 2 bases from V and 5 bases from J, leaving 4 bases between. This CDR3 has 12 residues. Germline-derived CDR1 and CDR2 are WSHSY and SAAADI. CDR3 residues: CASSEPENIQYF. The CDR3 coding sequence is TGCGCCAGCAGTGAGCCCGAAAACATTCAGTACTTC.

The chain recombines TRBV2 with TRBJ1-1, with D unresolved. The CDR3 spans 13 residues. Trimming removed 10 bases at V and 1 base at J, with 13 bases between. Germline CDR1 and CDR2: SNHLY and FYNNEI. Written as DNA, the CDR3 is TGTGCCATGATTGTGGGAAGGAACACTGAAGCTTTCTTT. As protein: CAMIVGRNTEAFF.